Listed below are T cell receptor beta chains from one sample, sequenced in a study of shared clonotypes between healthy human individuals. Sequencing used immunoSEQ multiplex PCR; TCRdb keeps in-frame clones, though not all of them. The table shows over 750,000 clones, with 90% to 97% occurring only once. Sequenced sample: naive CD8+ T cells sorted from blood. All receptors come from a man between 25 and 39 years old in good health. The CDR3 runs from the conserved cysteine through the conserved F or W. Fields, in order: D gene, V gene, J gene, clone size, CDR3 DNA, CDR3 protein. A D gene is named only where the DNA matches it firmly. Size is stated for part of the rows, as once, few or many counts, or as a class when the clone is expanded.

-	TRBV27	TRBJ2-1	-	TGTGCCAGCAGGCCACGACAGGACAATGAGCAGTTCTTC	CASRPRQDNEQFF
TRBD1	TRBV27	TRBJ1-2	-	TGTGCCAGCAGACCAACCGGGACAGGGAATGGCTACACCTTC	CASRPTGTGNGYTF
-	TRBV20-1	TRBJ2-3	-	TGCAGTGCCCTGCGGGGAGATACGCAGTATTTT	CSALRGDTQYF
-	TRBV7-9	TRBJ2-1	-	TGTGCCAGCACCGAGACAGGCCTGAGCTCCTACAATGAGCAGTTCTTC	CASTETGLSSYNEQFF
-	TRBV27	TRBJ1-5	-	TGTGCCAGCAGTTTGACAAACCCCGGGCAGGGGTTCTCTCAGCCCCAGCATTTT	CASSLTNPGQGFSQPQHF
-	TRBV19	TRBJ1-1	-	TGTGCCAGTAGTAGTTCCAAGAACACTGAAGCTTTCTTT	CASSSSKNTEAFF
-	TRBV11-2	TRBJ1-1	-	TGTGCCAGCAGCTTAGATGCAACCATGAACACTGAAGCTTTCTTT	CASSLDATMNTEAFF
-	TRBV10-3	TRBJ2-7	-	TGTGCCATCAGTGAGTGGGGAAATACCTACGAGCAGTACTTC	CAISEWGNTYEQYF
TRBD2	TRBV9	TRBJ2-7	-	TGTGCCAGCAGCGCCCACCCCGGGACTAGCGAGGAATACGAGCAGTACTTC	CASSAHPGTSEEYEQYF
-	TRBV2	TRBJ2-2	-	TGTGCCAGCACGGAGCCTCCCGGGGAGCTGTTTTTT	CASTEPPGELFF
-	TRBV9	TRBJ2-6	once	TGTGCCAGCAGCGTATCGGTTTCCAACTCTGGGGCCAACGTCCTGACTTTC	CASSVSVSNSGANVLTF
TRBD2	TRBV5-6	TRBJ2-1	-	TGTGCCAGCAGCGAAACTAGCGGTCCCATCTACAATGAGCAGTTCTTC	CASSETSGPIYNEQFF
TRBD2	TRBV11-2	TRBJ2-1	-	TGTGCCAGCAGCTTACGGCGGGAGGGGACCTACAATGAGCAGTTCTTC	CASSLRREGTYNEQFF
-	TRBV10-2	TRBJ1-5	-	TGCGCCAGCAGTGACTCGGCGATTAATCAGCCCCAGCATTTT	CASSDSAINQPQHF
TRBD2	TRBV29-1	TRBJ2-1	-	TGCAGCGTTGAAGATCTCAAACTAAATAGCGGGAGTTCCTACAATGAGCAGTTCTTC	CSVEDLKLNSGSSYNEQFF
-	TRBV7-9	TRBJ2-1	once	TGTGCCAGCAGCGGTGACAGGGAGGGGTACAATGAGCAGTTCTTC	CASSGDREGYNEQFF
-	TRBV5-1	TRBJ2-1	-	TGCGCCAGCAGCTTGGGGGCCCCGGGTGGGAATGAGCAGTTCTTC	CASSLGAPGGNEQFF
TRBD1	TRBV7-6	TRBJ2-7	-	TGTGCCAGCAGCCCTCGACAGGGGGCGGCGGGAGCCGTCTACGAGCAGTACTTC	CASSPRQGAAGAVYEQYF
-	TRBV4-1	TRBJ1-1	-	TGCGCCAGCAGCCAAGATCTGCGCGGTCGAGCTTTCTTT	CASSQDLRGRAFF
TRBD2	TRBV9	TRBJ2-7	once	TGTGCCAGCAGCCCTCGGACTAGCGGATACGAGCAGTACTTC	CASSPRTSGYEQYF
-	TRBV27	TRBJ2-7	-	TGTGCCAGCAGTTCATACAGGCTCTCCTACGAGCAGTACTTC	CASSSYRLSYEQYF
-	TRBV5-8	TRBJ2-1	-	TGTGCCAGCAGCTTACCGGGGCATGAGCAGTTCTTC	CASSLPGHEQFF
TRBD2	TRBV29-1	TRBJ2-1	once	TGCAGCGGGAAACCTAGCGGGAGCGGGGATGAGCAGTTCTTC	CSGKPSGSGDEQFF
-	TRBV28	TRBJ2-5	-	TGTGCCAGCAGTGGGCTAGCGTTACAAGAGACCCAGTACTTC	CASSGLALQETQYF
-	TRBV6-6	TRBJ2-1	-	TGTGCCAGCAGTTACCCGGACTACAATGAGCAGTTCTTC	CASSYPDYNEQFF
-	TRBV27	TRBJ2-1	-	TGTGCCAGCAGTCCTTCGGCCTGGGATGAGCAGTTCTTC	CASSPSAWDEQFF
TRBD1	TRBV9	TRBJ2-7	-	TGTGCCAGCAGCCCGGGACAGGGTGCGTACGAGCAGTACTTC	CASSPGQGAYEQYF
-	TRBV10-3	TRBJ2-1	-	TGTGCCATCAGTGAAGAACGGGGCCTCTCCTACAATGAGCAGTTCTTC	CAISEERGLSYNEQFF
TRBD1	TRBV7-9	TRBJ1-4	once	TGTGCCAGCAGAAAGGGACAGGGATCGGTGGATGAAAAACTGTTTTTT	CASRKGQGSVDEKLFF
-	TRBV18	TRBJ2-1	-	TGTGCCAGCTCCCCGAGGGGACACTCCTACAATGAGCAGTTCTTC	CASSPRGHSYNEQFF
TRBD1	TRBV7-9	TRBJ2-7	-	TGTGCCAGCAGGCCCGGGACAGGAAAGAATAACGAGCAGTACTTC	CASRPGTGKNNEQYF
-	TRBV18	TRBJ2-1	-	TGTGCCAGCTCACCGCAGGGGGGGGGCTCCTACAATGAGCAGTTCTTC	CASSPQGGGSYNEQFF
-	TRBV4-3	TRBJ2-7	-	TGCGCCAGCAGCACCGGGACGAGGGGCTACGAGCAGTACTTC	CASSTGTRGYEQYF
TRBD2	TRBV7-9	TRBJ2-3	-	TGTGCCAGCAGCTTAGGCCGGGAGGGCTTGGATACGCAGTATTTT	CASSLGREGLDTQYF
TRBD1	TRBV27	TRBJ2-7	-	TGTGCCAGCAGTTTATCGCTACAGGGGGCCACCGAATACGAGCAGTACTTC	CASSLSLQGATEYEQYF
TRBD1	TRBV7-9	TRBJ1-1	-	TGTGCCAGCAGCTACCAAAGTACCGGGACAGGTACCACTGAAGCTTTCTTT	CASSYQSTGTGTTEAFF
-	TRBV5-1	TRBJ2-3	-	TGCGCCAGCAGCTGGATAGGGGACCGGGATACCATCACAGATACGCAGTATTTT	CASSWIGDRDTITDTQYF
TRBD2	TRBV11-2	TRBJ2-1	-	TGTGCCAGCAGCTTAGTGGCGGGAGACTTCTACAATGAGCAGTTCTTC	CASSLVAGDFYNEQFF
TRBD2	TRBV19	TRBJ2-1	-	TGTGCCAGTAGTAGGGTCACTAGCGGGGAATTGGGGACAGGTTACAATGAGCAGTTCTTC	CASSRVTSGELGTGYNEQFF
-	TRBV27	TRBJ2-2	-	TGTGCCAGCAGTTTGGGGGCCACCGGGGAGCTGTTTTTT	CASSLGATGELFF
-	TRBV27	TRBJ2-7	-	TGTGCCAGCAGTTTATCCCCCAGTTACGAGCAGTACTTC	CASSLSPSYEQYF
-	TRBV6-5	TRBJ1-5	-	TGTGCCAGCAGTCACGGGACCCGCAATCAGCCCCAGCATTTT	CASSHGTRNQPQHF
-	TRBV9	TRBJ1-1	-	TGTACCAGCAGCGCCGGAGGGGGCACTGAAGCTTTCTTT	CTSSAGGGTEAFF
-	TRBV9	TRBJ2-5	-	TGTGCCAGCAGCGTAGGGCAGGGAGTAGGCGAGACCCAGTACTTC	CASSVGQGVGETQYF
-	TRBV2	TRBJ2-7	-	TGTGCCAGCAGTGAGCCGGGGGCCCGGAGGCCCGGCGGCTCGGGGGAGCAGTACTTC	CASSEPGARRPGGSGEQYF
TRBD2	TRBV19	TRBJ2-5	-	TGTGCCAGTAGTATTGGGGCTAGCGGGAGAGAGACCCAGTACTTC	CASSIGASGRETQYF
TRBD2	TRBV27	TRBJ2-7	once	TGTGCCAGCAGTTCGGGGACTAGCGGTACCTACGAGCAGTACTTC	CASSSGTSGTYEQYF
-	TRBV9	TRBJ2-1	-	TGTGCCAGCAGCGTTAGCGCGTCTGAGCAGTTCTTC	CASSVSASEQFF
-	TRBV11-2	TRBJ2-7	-	TGTGCCAGCAGCCCACAACCCTACGAGCAGTACTTC	CASSPQPYEQYF
-	TRBV27	TRBJ2-1	-	TGTGCCAGCAATTCCCAGGGGAGCTCCTACAATGAGCAGTTCTTC	CASNSQGSSYNEQFF
TRBD2	TRBV7-9	TRBJ2-1	-	TGTGCCAGCAGCTTGCTCTTAGCGGGAGGATTGGATGAGCAGTTCTTC	CASSLLLAGGLDEQFF
TRBD2	TRBV11-2	TRBJ2-1	-	TGTGCCAGCAGCTCCAGCCTGACTAGCGGGAGGGCCTATGAGCAGTTCTTC	CASSSSLTSGRAYEQFF
-	TRBV23-1	TRBJ2-1	-	TGCGCCAGCAGCCCCGACGGTACGAGCTCCTACAATGAGCAGTTCTTC	CASSPDGTSSYNEQFF
TRBD1	TRBV27	TRBJ1-2	-	TGTGCCAGCAACAGGGGAGGCCCTATGTCGAACTATGGCTACACCTTC	CASNRGGPMSNYGYTF